This T cell receptor (beta chain) was found in a study of cytomegalovirus exposure and HLA in healthy donors. Study findings and constraints: Sequencing depth roughly uniform across donors was assumed in presence/absence analyses. Listed as cytomegalovirus-associated were 150 or so TCR beta chains.

Deletions cut 0 bases from V and 2 bases from J, with 8 bases between. The germline gives CDR1 SEHNR, CDR2 FQNEAQ (reference sequence). The CDR3 length is 14 residues. A note on this clone: The antigen is undetermined.

PCR was performed using 60 Vbeta and 13 Jbeta primers. The assay was immunoSEQ multiplex PCR, and TCRdb's table has in-frame clones only and misses some. The profile shows 110,000 to 150,000 clones, approximately 80% of them singletons. The rearrangement links TRBV7-9 to TRBJ2-7; a possible D gene is TRBD1 (6 bases). The source of this sequence is a man aged 35 to 55 in good health and CMV-seropositive. Material for sequencing was PBMCs. The CDR3 nucleotides are TGTGCCAGCAGCTTAGCGGACAGACCCTACGAGCAGTACTTC. Protein sequence: CASSLADRPYEQYF.